This entry is about one T cell receptor (beta chain). The target antigen is unknown. The data are from a study of response to subunit inactivated influenza vaccine. The study, taken as a whole, reports: After each seasonal influenza vaccination, few new T cells are recruited, the authors suggested.

Per the germline V gene, CDR1 is LGHNA and CDR2 is YSLEER. The CDR3 runs 14 residues. V dropped 0 bases and J dropped 5 bases, with 7 bases sitting between them. Using its own MiXCR run on the RT-PCR reads, TCRdb lists one record per CDR3 protein. Among more than 700,000 distinct CDR3 sequences, around 21% were seen once, and the ten largest hold roughly a tenth. Sequencing used PBMCs from blood, obtained roughly 5 days after vaccination. The chain combines TRBV4-3 with TRBJ2-2; D call uncertain. This receptor was obtained from a man aged 50 to 59 who received an inactivated influenza vaccine. The CDR3 DNA reads as TGCGCCAGCAGCCAAGATTTCGGGACCGGGGAGCTGTTTTTT. Its translation is CASSQDFGTGELFF.